Each of the 14 T cell receptor beta chains below was sequenced from the same sample in a study of CD8 T cells in ankylosing spondylitis. Study findings and constraints: Apparently characteristic of ankylosing spondylitis blood was a TCR beta motif (eight highly homologous variants).

TCRdb reanalysed the 5' RACE reads using MiXCR and keeps one entry per CDR3 protein. This sample yields fewer than 550,000 distinct CDR3 sequences, of which 5.3% are seen a single time; approximately 3.5% belongs to the top ten. These receptors' antigens are unknown. The specimen sequenced was blood, either unsorted or a sorted T cell fraction (not recorded which). These receptors came from a male donor with ankylosing spondylitis.

This clonotype was counted ten times or more. The chain combines TRBV5-1 with TRBJ2-1; 13 positions agree with TRBD2. The CDR3 has 15 amino acids. V gave up 1 base and J gave up 7 bases; unmatched junction bases: 2. The V gene's germline CDR1 is SGHRS and CDR2 YFSETQ. DNA of the CDR3: TGCGCCAGCAGCTTGACTAGCGGGAGGGTGAATGAGCAGTTCTTC. It specifies CASSLTSGRVNEQFF.

This clonotype was seen at least ten times. The chain couples TRBV10-3 to TRBJ1-1; 8 bases fit TRBD1. Losses at the gene ends were 11 bases for V and 2 bases for J; bases not matched to a gene: 7. Germline V CDR1 and CDR2: ENHRY, SYGVKD. This CDR3 spans 13 amino acids. The CDR3 DNA reads TGTGCCTCCACGGACAGGGAAAACACTGAAGCTTTCTTT. This translates into CASTDRENTEAFF.

This clonotype was seen repeatedly, ten times or more. This chain links TRBV9 with TRBJ2-7, with D unclear. The CDR3 consists of 13 residues. The germline gives CDR1 SGDLS, CDR2 YYNGEE. V lost 1 base, J lost 4 bases, and 9 bases lay in between. DNA of the CDR3: TGTGCCAGCAGCGTAAACCCAAATTACGAGCAGTACTTC. Translated, it gives CASSVNPNYEQYF.

This clonotype has a handful of counts. This chain links TRBV9 with TRBJ2-2; TRBD1 matches 8 bases. With 1 base clipped from V and 6 bases from J, the junction kept 11 bases outside the gene matches. Germline CDR1 reads SGDLS; CDR2 reads YYNGEE. CDR3 length equals 17 residues. This chain's CDR3 is CASSVLRQGIRAGELFF. The CDR3, as DNA: TGTGCCAGCAGCGTACTCCGACAGGGGATACGGGCCGGGGAGCTGTTTTTT.

There are many counts of this clonotype. The chain carries TRBV7-2 and TRBJ2-1; no clear D. This CDR3 is 16 amino acids long. Germline CDR1 and CDR2: SGHTA and FQGNSA. Trimming pared 5 bases from V and 0 bases from J, leaving 14 bases between. In DNA, the CDR3 is TGTGCCAGCAGCCCTAGTGGCGGAAGCTCCTACAATGAGCAGTTCTTC. Its translation: CASSPSGGSSYNEQFF.

This clonotype was seen many times. This chain uses TRBV20-1 with TRBJ1-1, with no clear D. The V and J ends lost 2 bases and 5 bases respectively, with 15 bases between them. This CDR3 spans 14 amino acids. Germline assignment: CDR1 DFQATT and CDR2 SNEGSKA (reference sequence). This chain's CDR3 is CSARLLTPGTEAFF. The DNA of the CDR3 is TGCAGTGCTAGACTGTTGACCCCTGGGACTGAAGCTTTCTTT.

This clonotype was recorded at least ten times. The chain joins TRBV7-6 to TRBJ1-6; D possibly corresponds to TRBD1 (5 bases). This CDR3 is 14 amino acids long. The V end was cut by 5 bases, the J end by 10 bases, with 15 bases between. The germline V gene has CDR1 SGHVS and CDR2 FNYEAQ. CDR3 sequence: CASSSRGRGSPLHF. In DNA form, the CDR3 reads TGTGCCAGCAGCAGTAGGGGTAGGGGATCACCCCTCCACTTT.

This clonotype was seen repeatedly, ten times or more. The gene calls are TRBV29-1 and TRBJ1-1, with 12 bases identical to TRBD1. CDR3 length: 16 amino acids. V gave up 8 bases and J gave up 3 bases; unmatched junction bases: 13. Germline V gives CDR1 SQVTM, CDR2 ANQGSEA. CDR3 in DNA: TGCAGCACTTATGGGACAGGGGGCAGGATGGACACTGAAGCTTTCTTT. It is translated as CSTYGTGGRMDTEAFF.

This clonotype has ten or more counts. The genes are TRBV7-2 and TRBJ2-1; D uncertain. The V gene's germline CDR1 is SGHTA and CDR2 FQGNSA. The V end lost 6 bases, the J end lost 4 bases, and 10 bases lay between the germline ends. The CDR3 spans 13 residues. The CDR3 nucleotides read TGTGCCAGCAGGGACCGCACTTACAATGAGCAGTTCTTC. The encoded protein is CASRDRTYNEQFF. Full variable domain (missing parts from reference TRBV7-2 and TRBJ2-1): GAGVSQSPSNKVTEKGKDVELRCDPISGHTALYWYRQSLGQGLEFLIYFQGNSAPDKSGLPSDRFSAERTGGSVSTLTIQRTQQEDSAVYLCASRDRTYNEQFFGPGTRLTVL.

With regard to this clonotype: The germline gene is not matched at one end of the junction; a read error may be the cause. The V gene is TRBV20-1, the J gene TRBJ2-1; D is uncertain. This CDR3 is 11 amino acids long. Looked up from germline, CDR1 is DFQATT and CDR2 is SNEGSKA (reference sequence). CDR3 sequence: CSARFYNEEFF. The CDR3 DNA follows: TGCAGTGCCCGCTTTTACAATGAGGAGTTCTTC.

The table lists this clonotype with a few counts. This chain links TRBV7-2 with TRBJ1-6; tentatively, D is TRBD1 (6 bases). CDR1 and CDR2 (germline): SGHTA, FQGNSA. The CDR3 loop spans 15 amino acids. The V and J ends lost 1 base and 4 bases respectively, with 8 bases between them. CDR3 loop: CASSLGTGYNSPLHF. DNA of the CDR3: TGTGCCAGCAGCTTAGGAACAGGGTATAATTCACCCCTCCACTTT.

The table lists this clonotype with a few counts. The chain has TRBV28 and TRBJ2-5; tentative D call: TRBD2 (6 bases). This CDR3 has 12 residues. Germline V gene data show CDR1 as MDHEN and CDR2 as SYDVKM. Between the trimmed V and J ends, which lost 4 bases and 7 bases, there was a span of 10 bases. CDR3 sequence: CASSSSAGTQYF. CDR3 DNA: TGTGCCAGCAGTTCATCAGCGGGGACCCAGTACTTC.

This clonotype was seen many times. This sequence joins TRBV5-1 and TRBJ1-1; 7 bases fit TRBD1. The CDR3 covers 13 residues. Germline CDR1 is SGHRS and CDR2 is YFSETQ. Unmatched junction bases numbered 8, after V lost 4 bases and J lost 8 bases. The CDR3 region is CASSVTGLGEAFF. For the CDR3, the DNA is TGCGCCAGCAGCGTGACAGGGTTGGGAGAAGCTTTCTTT. Variable domain in full (rest from reference TRBV5-1 and TRBJ1-1): KAGVTQTPRYLIKTRGQQVTLSCSPISGHRSVSWYQQTPGQGLQFLFEYFSETQRNKGNFPGRFSGRQFSNSRSEMNVSTLELGDSALYLCASSVTGLGEAFFGQGTRLTVV.

This clonotype was picked up many times. The genes are TRBV12-3 or TRBV12-4 and TRBJ2-7; D is possibly TRBD2 (6 bases). CDR3 length: 14 amino acids. V lost 7 bases, J lost 0 bases, and 13 bases lay in between. CDR3 loop: CASTAGTFSYEQYF. In DNA form, the CDR3 reads TGTGCCAGCACAGCCGGGACTTTCTCCTACGAGCAGTACTTC.